These 12 T cell receptor beta chains share one sample of origin, sequenced in a study of response to subunit inactivated influenza vaccine. TCRdb reprocessed the RT-PCR reads via MiXCR and lists one record per CDR3 protein. The repertoire holds hundreds of thousands of distinct CDR3 sequences, with approximately 24% as singletons. This sample comprised CD4+ T cells sorted from PBMCs, obtained less than 6 days after vaccination. Every receptor here comes from a man aged 50-60 years who received an inactivated influenza vaccine.

Only a few counts were recorded for this clonotype. This chain connects TRBV24-1 to TRBJ2-5; TRBD1 agrees at 7 bases. CDR1 and CDR2 (germline): KGHDR, SFDVKD. The ends lost 4 bases at V and 1 base at J; junction bases unmatched: 11. The CDR3 is 17 residues long. CDR3 DNA: TGTGCCACCAGTGAAATACAGGGGAGTCGGGGCCAAGAGACCCAGTACTTC. This encodes CATSEIQGSRGQETQYF.

A few counts support this clonotype. This chain uses TRBV7-9 with TRBJ2-7, with 8 positions matching TRBD1. V dropped 5 bases and J dropped 5; count of bases not matched to a gene: 14. The germline V gene encodes CDR1 SEHNR and CDR2 FQNEAQ (reference sequence). The CDR3 has 16 residues. The CDR3 region has the DNA TGTGCCAGCAGCCCCCGGTGGACAGGGAAGGAGAACGAGCAGTACTTC. It encodes CASSPRWTGKENEQYF. The full variable domain, in which reference TRBV7-9 and TRBJ2-7 provide the parts outside the CDR3, is DTGVSQNPRHKITKRGQNVTFRCDPISEHNRLYWYRQTLGQGPEFLTYFQNEAQLEKSRLLSDRFSAERPKGSFSTLEIQRTEQGDSAMYLCASSPRWTGKENEQYFGPGTRLTVT.

The chain joins TRBV12-3 or TRBV12-4 to TRBJ2-7; D remains ambiguous. The CDR3 has 16 amino acids. V lost 2 bases, J lost 6 bases, and 20 bases lay in between. The CDR3 region has the DNA TGTGCCAGCAGTTTAACCCAAAACGGCAGGTTCCTCGAGCAGTACTTC. Its protein product is CASSLTQNGRFLEQYF.

The chain joins TRBV6-1 to TRBJ1-2; D unresolved. Trimming shortened V by 2 bases and J by 0 bases, and 7 bases separated the two germline ends. Germline V gene data show CDR1 as MNHNS and CDR2 as SASEGT. The CDR3 has 14 amino acids. CDR3: CASSEQGPNYGYTF. The CDR3 DNA follows: TGTGCCAGCAGTGAACAAGGACCTAACTATGGCTACACCTTC.

This clonotype has just a few counts. The rearrangement links TRBV7-2 to TRBJ2-6, with 10 positions matching TRBD2. CDR1 is SGHTA and CDR2 is FQGNSA in the germline V gene. Losses at the gene ends were 6 bases for V and 0 bases for J; bases not matched to a gene: 5. The CDR3 has 17 residues. This CDR3 is CASSYLAGGSGANVLTF. The CDR3 DNA is TGTGCCAGCAGTTACTTAGCGGGGGGCTCTGGGGCCAACGTCCTGACTTTC.

This chain links TRBV12-3 or TRBV12-4 with TRBJ2-6; D is unclear. This CDR3 comprises 17 residues. V shed 3 bases and J shed 0 bases, with 12 bases lying between them. The CDR3 DNA reads as TGTGCCAGCAGTTTCTTAGGCTTCGGCTCTGGGGCCAACGTCCTGACTTTC. Translating it yields CASSFLGFGSGANVLTF.

The CDR3 DNA sequence: TGTGCCACCAGCAGAGAGCACGGACGGACGGCAAAGAAGCAGTTCTTC. Its translation: CATSREHGRTAKKQFF. This chain links TRBV15 with TRBJ2-1; no clear D gene. V gave up 0 bases and J gave up 11 bases, with 20 bases separating them. The V gene's germline CDR1 is LNHNV and CDR2 YYDKDF (reference sequence). CDR3 length: 16 residues.

This clonotype came up many times. The V gene is TRBV7-2, the J gene TRBJ2-7; 8 bases are a match to TRBD1. The junction had 3 bases not matched to a gene; V was cut back by 1 base and J by 4 bases. Germline CDR1 SGHTA, CDR2 FQGNSA. This CDR3 contains 14 residues. The CDR3 spells CASSLGRTGYEQYF. As DNA, the CDR3 is TGTGCCAGCAGCTTAGGGAGGACAGGGTACGAGCAGTACTTC.

This clonotype has ten or more counts. This chain uses TRBV12-3 or TRBV12-4 with TRBJ2-5; tentative D call: TRBD1 (6 bases). Trimming removed 3 bases from V and 4 bases from J, with 12 bases in between. This CDR3 comprises 14 residues. This chain's CDR3 is CASSFSGVRETQYF. The CDR3 coding sequence is TGTGCCAGCAGTTTCTCAGGGGTCAGAGAGACCCAGTACTTC.

A remark on this clonotype: No conserved phenylalanine or tryptophan is present at the end of the CDR3, so a read error is the likely explanation. The rearrangement joins TRBV12-3 or TRBV12-4 to TRBJ2-6, with D possibly matching TRBD1 (6 bases). CDR3 length: 18 amino acids. V lost 4 bases and J 0 bases, leaving 16 bases between the germline ends. CDR3 sequence: CASSWTELFVSGANVLTV. Here the CDR3 DNA reads TGTGCCAGCAGTTGGACAGAACTTTTTGTCTCTGGGGCCAACGTCCTGACTGTC.

CDR3 region: CSARARGLAGLYEQYF. CDR3 in DNA: TGCAGTGCTAGGGCCAGGGGACTAGCGGGGCTTTACGAGCAGTACTTC. V usage is TRBV20-1 and J usage is TRBJ2-7; 13 bases align to TRBD2. The length of the CDR3 is 16 residues. With V trimmed by 3 bases and J by 4 bases, 9 bases remained unmatched. Per the germline V gene, CDR1 is DFQATT and CDR2 is SNEGSKA (reference sequence).

This clonotype came up a few times. The chain carries TRBV12-3 or TRBV12-4 and TRBJ1-5; weak D call: TRBD1 (5 bases). V lost 6 bases and J 2 bases, leaving 14 bases between the germline ends. The CDR3 runs to 15 residues. The CDR3 DNA follows: TGTGCCAGCAGCCGGGGTGGGGGACGCAATCAGCCCCAGCATTTT. This codes for CASSRGGGRNQPQHF.